These 22 T cell receptor beta chains came from one sample sequenced in a study of response to subunit inactivated influenza vaccine. TCRdb used MiXCR to reprocess the RT-PCR reads, holding one entry per CDR3 protein. The sample holds about 800,000 distinct CDR3 sequences, around 20% seen once. The source was PBMCs from blood, collected roughly 5 days after vaccination. These receptors were collected from a man in his fifties who received an inactivated influenza vaccine.

DNA for the CDR3: TGTGCCAGCAGACGGACAGGTTCACCCCTCCACTTT. As protein: CASRRTGSPLHF. The chain is built from TRBV25-1 and TRBJ1-6, with 7 bases that match TRBD1. J was trimmed by 9 bases and V by 6 bases; bases with no gene match: 2. The CDR3 totals 12 residues. Germline CDR1 reads MGHDK; CDR2 reads SYGVNS.

This clonotype was observed a handful of times. The V gene is TRBV7-9, the J gene TRBJ1-5; D uncertain. This CDR3 comprises 13 residues. Germline V gene sequence: CDR1 SEHNR, CDR2 FQNEAQ (reference sequence). With 7 bases removed from V and 7 bases from J, the gap between germline ends came to 14 bases. The CDR3 protein is CASMELSGQPQHF. The CDR3 region has the DNA TGTGCCAGCATGGAGTTGAGCGGACAGCCCCAGCATTTT.

A few counts support this clonotype. The rearrangement joins TRBV20-1 to TRBJ1-4; D not certain. This CDR3 has 15 residues. Trimming took off 3 bases at V and 8 bases at J, with 19 bases between the two ends. CDR1 is DFQATT, CDR2 SNEGSKA, per germline (reference sequence). In DNA form, the CDR3 reads TGCAGTGCTAGCGTGGCAGAGGACCCAACAGAAAAACTGTTTTTT. Its protein is CSASVAEDPTEKLFF.

The gene calls are TRBV12-3 or TRBV12-4 and TRBJ2-7; 10 nucleotides align to TRBD1. This CDR3 is built from 16 residues. The J segment lost 2 bases and the V segment lost 3 bases, leaving 7 bases of the junction unmatched. CDR3 amino acids: CASSFGTGAGTYEQYF. The CDR3 DNA reads as TGTGCCAGCAGTTTTGGGACAGGGGCAGGGACCTACGAGCAGTACTTC.

The CDR3 DNA reads TGCGCCAGCAGCCAAGAGGCATCACAGGGGCGGGAGACCCAGTACTTC. This encodes CASSQEASQGRETQYF. This sequence joins TRBV4-3 and TRBJ2-5; the match to TRBD1 covers 7 bases. The CDR3 is 16 residues long. CDR1 and CDR2 from the germline V gene are LGHNA and YSLEER. Trimming cost V 0 bases and J 5 bases; bases outside gene matches: 9.

The V gene is TRBV21-1, the J gene TRBJ2-5; TRBD2 is the table's D call and was not checked against the DNA. TRBV21-1 is annotated as a pseudogene. The CDR3 has 18 amino acids. CDR3 sequence: CASSKVRRASGRDETQYF. Written as DNA, the CDR3 is TGTGCCAGCAGCAAAGTCCGGAGGGCTAGCGGGAGGGATGAGACCCAGTACTTC.

The V gene is TRBV7-2, the J gene TRBJ1-1; 8 nucleotides line up with TRBD1. The germline V gene has CDR1 SGHTA and CDR2 FQGNSA. There are 18 residues in the CDR3. The J segment lost 4 bases and the V segment lost 0 bases, leaving 13 bases of the junction unmatched. The CDR3 coding sequence is TGTGCCAGCAGCTTAGCGGGACAGGTGTCCCGGGGAACCACTGAAGCTTTCTTT. This sequence encodes CASSLAGQVSRGTTEAFF.

V gene TRBV27 combines with J gene TRBJ1-2; tentatively, D is TRBD1 (6 bases). V was cut by 0 bases and J by 8 bases, with 10 bases left in between. This CDR3 is 13 amino acids long. Germline V gives CDR1 MNHEY, CDR2 SMNVEV (reference sequence). The CDR3 DNA sequence: TGTGCCAGCAGTTTATCCAGGGGCTGGGGCTACACCTTC. Protein product: CASSLSRGWGYTF.

This clonotype was seen more than once but under ten times. This chain uses TRBV20-1 with TRBJ1-2; D gene uncertain. Germline CDR1 reads DFQATT; CDR2 reads SNEGSKA (reference sequence). This CDR3 contains 12 residues. Trimming stripped 6 bases from V and 4 bases from J, with 12 bases between. The DNA for the CDR3 is TGCAGTGCCTCGACGGAACTCTATGGCTACACCTTC. It specifies CSASTELYGYTF.

The gene calls are TRBV10-3 and TRBJ2-7; D is possibly TRBD1 (6 bases). V dropped 3 bases and J dropped 0 bases, with 12 bases sitting between them. The CDR3 contains 15 residues. Germline loops: CDR1 ENHRY, CDR2 SYGVKD. CDR3 region: CAISDRDIFSYEQYF. CDR3 in DNA: TGTGCCATCAGTGACCGGGACATTTTCTCCTACGAGCAGTACTTC.

The chain joins TRBV29-1 to TRBJ2-1, with a weak D call TRBD1 (6 bases). With 8 bases removed from V and 0 bases from J, the gap between germline ends came to 17 bases. This CDR3 is 15 amino acids long. Germline V gene data show CDR1 as SQVTM and CDR2 as ANQGSEA. CDR3 residues: CSTLQGFSSYNEQFF. Written as DNA, the CDR3 is TGCAGCACATTACAGGGCTTCAGCTCCTACAATGAGCAGTTCTTC.

This clonotype has only a few counts. The J gene is TRBJ1-1, the V gene TRBV4-3; D is ambiguous. Germline V gene data show CDR1 as LGHNA and CDR2 as YSLEER. CDR3 size: 15 residues. V lost 0 bases and J lost 7, with 15 bases in between. The CDR3 spells CASSQDPSGEYEAFF. The CDR3 coding sequence is TGCGCCAGCAGCCAAGATCCCTCCGGGGAGTATGAAGCTTTCTTT.

This clonotype was recorded a few times. Because the CDR3's place on the DNA is in doubt, the DNA is left out and the CDR3 is given as listed by TCRdb. The chain carries TRBV24-1 and TRBJ2-1; TRBD2, the table's D call, lacks a check against the DNA. Per germline, CDR1 KGHDR and CDR2 SFDVKD. The CDR3 totals 16 residues, both ends included. The CDR3 spells CATSDFGPGSYNEQFF.

This clonotype was seen only a few times. The chain couples TRBV6-2 or TRBV6-3 to TRBJ2-1; D unresolved. CDR1 MNHEY and CDR2 SVGEGT come from the germline V gene. The V end was cut by 5 bases, the J end by 4 bases, with 12 bases between. The CDR3 spans 14 residues. This CDR3 reads CASSQMLGYNEQFF. The CDR3 nucleotides are TGTGCCAGCAGTCAGATGTTAGGGTACAATGAGCAGTTCTTC.

This clonotype has just a few counts. The chain has TRBV3-1 and TRBJ1-1, with 8 bases that match TRBD1. The CDR3 covers 18 residues. Per germline, CDR1 LGHDT and CDR2 YNNKEL (reference sequence). J gave up 1 base and V 11 bases, and 21 bases lay outside the gene matches. CDR3 amino acids: CAFSFRRPFGQGNTEAFF. The CDR3 DNA reads as TGTGCCTTCAGTTTCCGGAGGCCCTTTGGACAGGGGAACACTGAAGCTTTCTTT.

The genes are TRBV5-1 and TRBJ1-1, with D maybe TRBD1 (5 bases). Germline V gives CDR1 SGHRS, CDR2 YFSETQ. The CDR3 loop spans 13 amino acids. V was cut by 4 bases and J by 3 bases, with 10 bases left in between. CDR3 amino acids: CASSLRVDTEAFF. The CDR3 bases are TGCGCCAGCAGCCTCAGGGTAGACACTGAAGCTTTCTTT.

There are a few counts of this clonotype. The rearrangement joins TRBV15 to TRBJ2-5, with TRBD2 matching over 11 bases. V lost 1 base, J lost 5 bases, and 9 bases stayed unmatched. The CDR3 runs to 17 residues. Germline assignment: CDR1 LNHNV and CDR2 YYDKDF (reference sequence). The CDR3 bases are TGTGCCACCAGCAGAGGCGAACTAGCGGGAGTTGGGGAGACCCAGTACTTC. It yields the protein CATSRGELAGVGETQYF.

This sequence joins TRBV7-6 and TRBJ2-5; perhaps TRBD2 as D (7 bases). Germline assignment: CDR1 SGHVS and CDR2 FNYEAQ. The CDR3 runs 13 residues. Trimming shortened V by 7 bases and J by 4 bases, and 13 bases separated the two germline ends. For the CDR3, the DNA is TGTGCCAGCAATAAGGGGGGGAGAGAGACCCAGTACTTC. It yields the protein CASNKGGRETQYF.

This clonotype has a handful of counts. At one end, the junction sequence differs from germline, possibly due to a read error. V is TRBV9 and J is TRBJ2-3; D uncertain. From germline, CDR1 is SGDLS and CDR2 YYNGEE. CDR3 length: 13 amino acids. The CDR3 coding sequence is TGTGCCAGCGGCGTTTCGGTCACAGATACGCAGTATTTT. Amino acid sequence: CASGVSVTDTQYF.

The rearrangement joins TRBV5-5 to TRBJ2-3, with D uncertain. Germline V CDR1 and CDR2: SGHKS, YYEKEE (reference sequence). The CDR3 runs 13 residues. Trimming cost V 2 bases and J 2 bases, with 6 bases left between them. The CDR3 protein is CASSFADTDTQYF. CDR3 nucleotides: TGTGCCAGCAGCTTTGCGGACACAGATACGCAGTATTTT.

The chain combines TRBV29-1 with TRBJ1-2; 9 nucleotides align to TRBD1. Germline V gene lookup returns CDR1 SQVTM and CDR2 ANQGSEA. V lost 0 bases, J lost 7 bases, and 6 bases stayed unmatched. The CDR3 extends over 14 amino acids. In nucleotides, the CDR3 is TGCAGCGTTGAAGATCCCCACAGGGGGCTTGGCTACACCTTC. Encoded protein: CSVEDPHRGLGYTF.

This clonotype was observed a handful of times. The chain uses TRBV18 and TRBJ1-6; 8 bases line up with TRBD1. V lost 1 base, J lost 7 bases, and 9 bases stayed unmatched. Looked up from germline, CDR1 is KGHSH and CDR2 is LQKENI. The CDR3 length is 17 residues. For the CDR3, the DNA is TGTGCCAGCTCACCACAGGCTCAGCGACAGGGGAATTCACCCCTCCACTTT. Protein product: CASSPQAQRQGNSPLHF.